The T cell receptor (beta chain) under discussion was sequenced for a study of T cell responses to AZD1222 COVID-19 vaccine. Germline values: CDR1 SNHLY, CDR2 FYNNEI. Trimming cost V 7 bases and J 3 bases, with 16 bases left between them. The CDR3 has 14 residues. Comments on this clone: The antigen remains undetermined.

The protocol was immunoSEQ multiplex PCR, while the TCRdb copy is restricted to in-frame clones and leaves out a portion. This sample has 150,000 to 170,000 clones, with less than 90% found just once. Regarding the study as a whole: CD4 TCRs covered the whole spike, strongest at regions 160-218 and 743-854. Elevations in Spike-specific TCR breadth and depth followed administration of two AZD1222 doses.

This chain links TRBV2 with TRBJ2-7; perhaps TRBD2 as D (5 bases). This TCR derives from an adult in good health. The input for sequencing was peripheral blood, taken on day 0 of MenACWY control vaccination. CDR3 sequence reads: CASTYALRGYEQYF. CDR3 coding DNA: TGTGCCAGCACCTATGCCCTTCGGGGCTACGAGCAGTACTTC.